These T cell receptor beta chains were read from a single sample in a study of T-cell memory formation after mild COVID-19. MiXCR, run by TCRdb on the 5' RACE reads, gives a single entry per CDR3 protein. The profile shows fewer than 150,000 distinct CDR3 sequences, approximately 6.2% of them singletons. The sequencing input was PBMCs or a T cell subset sorted from them (not recorded which). The receptors were sampled from an adult woman who had mild COVID-19 (a few samples of this study predate the infection). Cell type and time point are not known. Both conserved end residues are part of each CDR3. Fields, in order: V gene, clone size, D gene, J gene, CDR3 protein, CDR3 DNA. D genes are given only for firm matches. The size of a clone is reported for some rows only, either as once, few or many, or as a class for expanded clones.

TRBV20-1	few	TRBD1	TRBJ1-1	CSAREDRATEAFF	TGCAGTGCTAGAGAGGACAGGGCCACTGAAGCTTTCTTT
TRBV5-1	.	.	TRBJ2-2	CASSRGSSPGELFF	TGCGCCAGCAGCCGGGGTTCTTCCCCCGGGGAGCTGTTTTTT
TRBV5-5	many	TRBD1	TRBJ1-5	CASSLKQGVREAQHF	TGTGCCAGCAGCTTGAAACAGGGGGTAAGGGAGGCCCAGCATTTT
TRBV29-1	few	TRBD1	TRBJ2-6	CSAILPGQARAGANVLTF	TGCAGCGCTATCCTCCCGGGACAGGCGAGGGCTGGGGCCAACGTCCTGACTTTC
TRBV6-1	.	.	TRBJ2-1	CASSASAYNEQFF	TGTGCCAGCAGTGCCTCAGCTTACAATGAGCAGTTCTTC
TRBV24-1	.	TRBD1	TRBJ2-5	CATSTGGGGETQYF	TGTGCCACCTCAACAGGGGGCGGGGGAGAGACCCAGTACTTC
TRBV6-5	many	TRBD1	TRBJ2-3	CASSTTGGRSDTQYF	TGTGCCAGCAGTACTACAGGGGGTCGTTCAGATACGCAGTATTTT
TRBV7-6	many	.	TRBJ2-5	CASSFPGTQYF	TGTGCCAGCAGCTTTCCGGGGACCCAGTACTTC
TRBV4-1	few	TRBD2	TRBJ2-1	CASSPRLAVFGEQFF	TGCGCCAGCAGCCCTCGACTAGCGGTCTTTGGTGAGCAGTTCTTC
TRBV20-1	few	TRBD2	TRBJ2-1	CSASTSGRSSSYNEQFF	TGCAGTGCTAGCACTAGCGGGAGGTCCAGCTCCTACAATGAGCAGTTCTTC
TRBV5-6	.	TRBD2	TRBJ2-2	CASSLPPRTSRSTGELFF	TGTGCCAGCAGCTTGCCGCCTCGGACTAGCAGGTCCACCGGGGAGCTGTTTTTT
TRBV4-1	few	.	TRBJ2-1	CASSHGSGMAYNEQFF	TGCGCCAGCAGCCACGGATCAGGTATGGCCTACAATGAGCAGTTCTTC
TRBV29-1	.	.	TRBJ2-4	CSVSLGYSKNIQYF	TGCAGCGTCTCTCTAGGGTATTCTAAAAACATTCAGTACTTC
TRBV11-2	.	.	TRBJ1-1	CASTSTTALLGEAFF	TGTGCCAGCACCTCAACTACAGCTTTACTAGGTGAAGCTTTCTTT
TRBV5-1	few	.	TRBJ2-2	CASRPSTDTGELFF	TGCGCCAGCAGGCCGTCGACGGACACCGGGGAGCTGTTTTTT
TRBV7-2	.	.	TRBJ2-2	CASSIGRNTGELFF	TGTGCCAGCTCAATAGGACGGAACACCGGGGAGCTGTTTTTT
TRBV5-1	few	TRBD1	TRBJ1-1	CASSRDRGRLSNTEAFF	TGCGCCAGCAGCCGGGACAGGGGGAGGTTATCGAACACTGAAGCTTTCTTT
TRBV12-5	many	.	TRBJ2-7	CASGPGHSTYEQYF	TGTGCTAGTGGTCCGGGACACTCCACCTACGAGCAGTACTTC
TRBV4-2	many	TRBD2	TRBJ2-7	CASSQGQETSGRSYEQYF	TGTGCCAGCAGCCAAGGTCAGGAGACTAGCGGGAGAAGCTACGAGCAGTACTTC
TRBV6-1	few	.	TRBJ2-3	CASSDTGGDTQYF	TGTGCCAGCAGTGATACTGGGGGAGATACGCAGTATTTT
TRBV5-1	few	.	TRBJ2-3	CASSLSESTDTQYF	TGCGCCAGCAGCCTAAGCGAGAGCACAGATACGCAGTATTTT
TRBV29-1	few	TRBD1	TRBJ2-2	CSVKTGGRGTGELFF	TGCAGCGTTAAAACAGGGGGCCGAGGGACCGGGGAGCTGTTTTTT
TRBV7-9	few	.	TRBJ2-2	CASSLVYRPGELFF	TGTGCCAGCAGCTTAGTATACCGACCCGGGGAGCTGTTTTTT
TRBV20-1	few	TRBD2	TRBJ2-1	CSAAAGGNYNEQFF	TGCAGTGCCGCAGCGGGGGGGAACTACAATGAGCAGTTCTTC
TRBV27	few	TRBD1	TRBJ1-1	CASSFSQGDTEAFF	TGTGCCAGCAGTTTTTCGCAGGGGGACACTGAAGCTTTCTTT
TRBV12-3/TRBV12-4	few	.	TRBJ2-7	CASSFSLEQYF	TGTGCCAGCAGTTTTTCCCTCGAGCAGTACTTC
TRBV4-2	many	.	TRBJ2-3	CASSQDLYAGRTDTQYF	TGTGCCAGCAGCCAAGATCTCTATGCCGGGCGCACAGATACGCAGTATTTT
TRBV3-1	.	TRBD1	TRBJ1-2	CASSQGTRDRHGYTF	TGTGCCAGCAGCCAAGGAACGCGGGACAGGCACGGCTACACCTTC
TRBV24-1	few	TRBD2	TRBJ2-1	CATTGTSGRDSYNEQFF	TGTGCCACTACCGGGACTAGCGGGAGGGATTCCTACAATGAGCAGTTCTTC
TRBV12-3/TRBV12-4	few	.	TRBJ2-1	CASTPPASVGQFF	TGTGCCAGCACCCCCCCTGCATCCGTAGGGCAGTTCTTC
TRBV18	few	.	TRBJ1-5	CASSPAGPAGFVPQHF	TGTGCCAGCTCACCAGCCGGTCCCGCGGGATTTGTGCCCCAGCATTTT
TRBV20-1	few	TRBD2	TRBJ2-5	CSASPPGLVQETQYF	TGCAGTGCTTCTCCTCCAGGACTAGTTCAAGAGACCCAGTACTTC
TRBV12-3/TRBV12-4	.	.	TRBJ1-6	CASSFSGIGKGSYNSPLHF	TGTGCCAGCAGTTTTTCGGGGATCGGAAAAGGCTCCTATAATTCACCCCTCCACTTT